The 26 T cell receptor beta chains given below trace back to one sample, sequenced in a study of T cells in Graves' hyperthyroidism and ophthalmopathy. Regions amplified from RNA transcripts were the TCR beta CDR3 regions. An initial round of RT-PCR targeting the TCR CDR3 relied on the HTBI primer set. TCRdb ran MiXCR on the multiplex PCR reads and lists one entry per CDR3 protein. The sample includes over 90,000 distinct CDR3 sequences, about 45% of them seen just once. Sequenced material: blood. Every receptor here comes from a man aged 35 to 55 with Graves' hyperthyroidism.

In this sample, this clonotype turned up many times. V is TRBV7-3 and J is TRBJ2-7; D is undetermined. The V gene lost 0 bases and the J gene lost 5 bases, with 8 bases spanning the gap. The CDR3 consists of 13 residues. Germline CDR1 is SGHTA and CDR2 is FQGTGA. CDR3 in DNA: TGTGCCAGCAGCTTAACCCCTACTAACGAGCAGTACTTC. Protein product: CASSLTPTNEQYF.

This clonotype was found a few times. The rearrangement joins TRBV7-2 to TRBJ2-1, with 10 positions matching TRBD2. Germline values: CDR1 SGHTA, CDR2 FQGNSA. The CDR3 loop spans 18 amino acids. The V segment lost 6 bases and the J segment 6 bases; nucleotides outside the gene matches: 17. The CDR3 DNA is TGTGCCAGCAGTATACTACCTGGACTAGCGGATGGAGGCAATGAGCAGTTCTTC. It translates to CASSILPGLADGGNEQFF.

This clonotype was observed once. This chain connects TRBV11-2 to TRBJ1-5; 8 nucleotides match TRBD1. The V gene end was trimmed by 5 bases and the J gene end by 9 bases; junction bases not matched to a gene: 18. The CDR3 contains 17 residues. CDR1 is SGHAT, CDR2 FQNNGV, per germline. CDR3 in DNA: TGTGCCAGCAGCCAAAGGGCCAGGGGGCGCGTGGGTAGGCCCCAGCATTTT. Amino acid sequence: CASSQRARGRVGRPQHF.

This chain links TRBV7-8 with TRBJ2-3; D remains ambiguous. Germline lookup yields CDR1 SGHVS and CDR2 FQNEAQ. The germline V and J ends were trimmed by 5 bases and 2 bases, with 17 bases remaining between them. The CDR3 is 16 amino acids. The CDR3 protein is CASSSPAAVITDTQYF. The CDR3 DNA reads as TGTGCCAGCAGCAGCCCGGCGGCGGTAATCACAGATACGCAGTATTTT.

This clonotype has a count of ten or more. The V call is TRBV4-3, the J call TRBJ2-3; D is unresolved. Trimming stripped 0 bases from V and 6 bases from J, with 13 bases between. Germline V gives CDR1 LGHNA, CDR2 YSLEER. The CDR3 is 15 residues long. The CDR3 nucleotides are TGCGCCAGCAGCCAAGATCTTGGGCCAACCGATACGCAGTATTTT. Amino acid sequence: CASSQDLGPTDTQYF.

The sample holds a few counts of this clonotype. The junction and the germline gene differ at one end; a read error may be behind it. The V call is TRBV15, the J call TRBJ2-6; D is possibly TRBD1 (5 bases). The V gene's germline CDR1 is LNHNV and CDR2 YYDKDF (reference sequence). There are 11 residues in the CDR3. The CDR3 DNA is TGTGCCACCAGCCTTCTGGGGCGCCGAGCTTTC. Translated, it gives CATSLLGRRAF.

This clonotype is categorized as medium-sized. The chain links TRBV29-1 to TRBJ1-1; a possible D gene is TRBD1 (5 bases). The CDR3 is made up of 12 amino acids. Trimming removed 6 bases from V and 1 base from J, with 9 bases in between. Germline CDR1 and CDR2: SQVTM and ANQGSEA. As DNA, the CDR3 is TGCAGCGTCCGAGGGACGAACACTGAAGCTTTCTTT. Translated, it gives CSVRGTNTEAFF.

V and J are TRBV20-1 and TRBJ2-7; 9 bases match TRBD1. Germline V gives CDR1 DFQATT, CDR2 SNEGSKA (reference sequence). V shed 0 bases and J 5 bases; nucleotides not matched to a gene: 11. This CDR3 region has 16 residues. The CDR3 is CSARDPSGTGTHEQYF. CDR3 nucleotide sequence: TGCAGTGCTAGAGATCCCAGCGGGACAGGGACCCACGAGCAGTACTTC.

The chain is built from TRBV19 and TRBJ1-5; no definite D call. With 5 bases removed from V and 7 bases from J, the gap between germline ends came to 18 bases. Per the germline V gene, CDR1 is LNHDA and CDR2 is SQIVND (reference sequence). This CDR3 is built from 15 residues. CDR3 DNA sequence: TGTGCCAGTAGTTATGGGTCCTCCCATGCGCAGCCCCAGCATTTT. This encodes CASSYGSSHAQPQHF.

Turning to this clonotype: This is likely a read error, given that the CDR3 carries no conserved phenylalanine or tryptophan at its end. This rearrangement joins TRBV7-9 to TRBJ1-5; D ambiguous. There are 16 residues in the CDR3. V lost 5 bases and J 2 bases, leaving 16 bases between the germline ends. Germline V CDR1 and CDR2: SEHNR, FQNEAQ (reference sequence). The CDR3 here is CASSLGGQTGNQPQHV. In DNA form, the CDR3 reads TGTGCCAGCAGCCTGGGAGGGCAGACGGGCAATCAGCCCCAGCATGTT.

The rearrangement joins TRBV20-1 to TRBJ1-5; no clear D gene. The length of the CDR3 is 16 residues. CDR1 is DFQATT and CDR2 is SNEGSKA in the germline V gene (reference sequence). The germline V and J ends were trimmed by 6 bases and 2 bases, with 20 bases remaining between them. Here the CDR3 reads CSATWRRTRGNQPQHF. The CDR3 DNA sequence: TGCAGTGCCACGTGGCGTCGGACGAGAGGCAATCAGCCCCAGCATTTT.

The chain is built from TRBV20-1 and TRBJ2-7; the match to TRBD2 covers 7 bases. The CDR3 runs to 14 residues. CDR1 and CDR2 (germline): DFQATT, SNEGSKA (reference sequence). The DNA for the CDR3 is TGCAGCTTGGCCTTGGGGGGGGGCTCCTACGAGCAGTACTTC. Encoded protein: CSLALGGGSYEQYF.

At least ten counts were recorded for this clonotype. The rearrangement links TRBV20-1 to TRBJ1-2; weak D call: TRBD1 (6 bases). Germline V gene data show CDR1 as DFQATT and CDR2 as SNEGSKA (reference sequence). The V end was cut by 2 bases, the J end by 2 bases, with 15 bases between. The CDR3 covers 15 residues. In DNA form, the CDR3 reads TGCAGTGCTAGACGCTCGGACAGAGGCAACTATGGCTACACCTTC. Protein sequence: CSARRSDRGNYGYTF.

The chain carries TRBV11-2 and TRBJ1-5; unclear D gene. The CDR3 is 14 residues long. The germline CDR1 and CDR2 sequences are SGHAT and FQNNGV. The V end was cut by 11 bases, the J end by 6 bases, with 20 bases between. CDR3 bases: TGTGCCTGGAGTGTCGGGAATGGGGTTCAGCCCCAGCATTTT. As protein: CAWSVGNGVQPQHF.

This clonotype was seen a few times. The chain combines TRBV6-5 with TRBJ2-3, with D perhaps matching TRBD2 (6 bases). V shed 0 bases and J shed 6 bases, with 16 bases lying between them. This CDR3 contains 16 residues. Per germline, CDR1 MNHEY and CDR2 SVGAGI. CDR3 nucleotide sequence: TGTGCCAGCAGTTACTCGGAGGGTGTCTCTACTGATACGCAGTATTTT. It codes for CASSYSEGVSTDTQYF.

This clonotype has only one observation. An end of the junction differs from the germline gene, which may be a read error. CDR3 DNA: TGTGCCAGCTCACCGGCCACAGATACGCAGAATTTT. Translated, it gives CASSPATDTQNF. The V call is TRBV18, the J call TRBJ2-3; D remains unclear. Looked up from germline, CDR1 is KGHSH and CDR2 is LQKENI. The CDR3 is 12 amino acids.

This chain joins TRBV2 and TRBJ1-2; 7 bases agree with TRBD1. Trimming removed 3 bases from V and 5 bases from J; junction bases left unmatched: 3. The CDR3 has 13 amino acids. CDR1 and CDR2 (germline): SNHLY, FYNNEI. CDR3 nucleotide sequence: TGTGCCAGCAGTGAGACAGGGTCTTATGGCTACACCTTC. It yields the protein CASSETGSYGYTF.

Concerning this clonotype: Because it lacks the conserved phenylalanine or tryptophan at the end, this CDR3 is likely a read error. V is TRBV10-2 and J is TRBJ2-7; possibly TRBD1 for D (8 bases). Trimming pared 7 bases from V and 6 bases from J, leaving 16 bases between. This CDR3 spans 13 amino acids. Germline CDR1 is WSHSY and CDR2 is SAAADI. The CDR3 is CASTEQGGCEQYS. CDR3 bases: TGCGCCAGCACCGAACAGGGGGGGTGCGAGCAGTACTCC.

This clonotype appeared many times. The chain recombines TRBV5-1 with TRBJ2-3; TRBD1 is a possible D gene (5 bases). Trimming shortened V by 2 bases and J by 0 bases, and 10 bases separated the two germline ends. Germline V gene lookup returns CDR1 SGHRS and CDR2 YFSETQ. The CDR3 has 15 amino acids. The CDR3, as DNA: TGCGCCAGCAGCTTACAGGCGATGAGCACAGATACGCAGTATTTT. It specifies CASSLQAMSTDTQYF.

Comments on this clonotype: Without the conserved terminal phenylalanine or tryptophan, this CDR3 likely stems from a read error. Because the CDR3's place on the DNA is in doubt, the DNA is left out and the CDR3 is given as listed by TCRdb. V gene TRBV9 combines with J gene TRBJ2-6; the D call in the table, TRBD1, was not verified against the DNA. Germline V lookup: CDR1 SGDLS, CDR2 YYNGEE. Both ends counted, the CDR3 spans 8 residues. The chain's CDR3 is CASSALQV.

In its sample, this clonotype was seen many times. This CDR3 is CASSNRDSSSYEQYF. Here the CDR3 DNA reads TGTGCCAGCAGTAACAGGGACTCAAGCTCCTACGAGCAGTACTTC. The V call is TRBV6-5, the J call TRBJ2-7, with D perhaps assigned TRBD1 or TRBD2 (6 bases each). This CDR3 is built from 15 residues. Deletions cut 5 bases from V and 0 bases from J, with 14 bases between. The germline V gene has CDR1 MNHEY and CDR2 SVGAGI.

The chain links TRBV10-3 to TRBJ2-5, with 7 bases that match TRBD2. Germline trimming cut 3 bases from V and 6 bases from J; bases unmatched to any gene: 1. The CDR3 length is 12 residues. Germline CDR1 is ENHRY and CDR2 is SYGVKD. The CDR3 nucleotides are TGTGCCATCAGTGACGGGAGGAAGACCCAGTACTTC. Translation: CAISDGRKTQYF.

V gene TRBV5-1 combines with J gene TRBJ2-3; TRBD2 matches at 9 bases. V lost 4 bases to trimming and J lost 4 bases; unmatched junction nucleotides: 16. Germline V gene lookup returns CDR1 SGHRS and CDR2 YFSETQ. The CDR3 consists of 18 residues. CDR3 region: CASSMAGGGAVGADTQYF. The CDR3, as DNA: TGCGCCAGCAGCATGGCTGGCGGGGGGGCTGTTGGCGCAGATACGCAGTATTTT.

This clonotype was detected many times. The chain links TRBV7-6 to TRBJ1-1; 7 bases align to TRBD1. V shed 5 bases, J shed 1 base, and the junction held 10 bases outside the gene matches. Germline loops: CDR1 SGHVS, CDR2 FNYEAQ. CDR3 size: 16 residues. The CDR3 DNA reads TGTGCCAGCAGCCGACGGACAGGCACCACGAACACTGAAGCTTTCTTT. This gives the protein CASSRRTGTTNTEAFF.

This clonotype came up many times. This chain links TRBV19 with TRBJ2-1; D is uncertain. V was clipped by 3 bases and J by 4 bases, with 7 bases between them. The germline CDR1 and CDR2 sequences are LNHDA and SQIVND (reference sequence). CDR3 length: 13 amino acids. The CDR3 sequence: CASSMRLYNEQFF. The CDR3 nucleotides are TGTGCCAGTAGTATGAGACTTTACAATGAGCAGTTCTTC.

In the case of this clonotype: The junction and the germline gene differ at one end; a read error may be behind it. The chain carries TRBV7-9 and TRBJ1-6; a weak D match, TRBD1 (5 bases). The CDR3 loop spans 9 amino acids. Germline CDR1 is SEHNR and CDR2 is FQNEAQ (reference sequence). The CDR3 region is CASSLVGTF. Here the CDR3 DNA reads TGTGCCAGCAGCTTAGTGGGGACTTTT.